This T cell receptor (beta chain) is from a study of cytomegalovirus exposure and HLA in healthy donors. General observations from the study: Per published reports, the classifier diagnosed cytomegalovirus status with high specificity and sensitivity. Specific recognition of CMV antigens was confirmed in vitro for a few chains (all CMV-associated). Cytomegalovirus association was assigned to about 180 TCR beta chains.

Using immunoSEQ multiplex PCR, the repertoire was profiled, and TCRdb retains in-frame clones only, with some absent. The repertoire holds 250,000 to 400,000 clones, with approximately 88% as singletons. The CDR3 is 14 amino acids. The germline V gene has CDR1 SQVTM and CDR2 ANQGSEA. The germline V and J ends were trimmed by 2 bases and 3 bases, with 12 bases remaining between them. A remark on this clone: Its antigen is still unknown.

This chain joins TRBV29-1 and TRBJ2-3; TRBD2 might be the D (6 bases). What was sequenced was PBMCs. This clonotype originated in a man younger than 45 in good health and CMV-seronegative. DNA for the CDR3: TGCAGCGTTGAAACGTCGGGGGTTACAGATACGCAGTATTTT. The encoded protein is CSVETSGVTDTQYF.